One T cell receptor (beta chain) is described in this entry. The study ran its PCR with 60 Vbeta and 13 Jbeta primers. Sequencing was performed with immunoSEQ multiplex PCR; in TCRdb, only in-frame clones are kept and a portion is missing. The table includes 25,000 to 35,000 clones, about 60% detected once. This sample was taken from a study of cytomegalovirus exposure and HLA in healthy donors. Germline V gene data show CDR1 as MNHNY and CDR2 as SVGAGI (reference sequence). The ends were cut back, 3 bases at V and 3 bases at J, with 11 bases in the middle. The CDR3 consists of 14 residues. This receptor was obtained from a man over 45 in good health and CMV-seropositive. The specimen sequenced was PBMCs. The chain links TRBV6-6 to TRBJ1-1; tentatively, D is TRBD1 (5 bases). Here the CDR3 reads CASSYMSGDTEAFF. CDR3 nucleotides: TGTGCCAGCAGTTATATGTCGGGGGACACTGAAGCTTTCTTT.